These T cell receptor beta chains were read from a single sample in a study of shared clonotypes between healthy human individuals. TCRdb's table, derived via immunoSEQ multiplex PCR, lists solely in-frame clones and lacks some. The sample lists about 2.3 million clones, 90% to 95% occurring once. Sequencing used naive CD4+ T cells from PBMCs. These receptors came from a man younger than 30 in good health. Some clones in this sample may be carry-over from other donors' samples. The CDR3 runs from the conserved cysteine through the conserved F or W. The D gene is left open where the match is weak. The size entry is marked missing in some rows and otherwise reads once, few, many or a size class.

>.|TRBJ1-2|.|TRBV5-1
CASSLGVYGYTF
TGCGCCAGCAGCTTGGGTGTCTATGGCTACACCTTC
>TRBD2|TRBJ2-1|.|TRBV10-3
CAISALAAYNEQFF
TGTGCCATCAGTGCGCTAGCGGCCTACAATGAGCAGTTCTTC
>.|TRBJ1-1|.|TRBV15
CATSRTGDMTEAFF
TGTGCCACCAGCAGAACGGGCGACATGACTGAAGCTTTCTTT
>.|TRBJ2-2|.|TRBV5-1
CASSPGTANTGELFF
TGCGCCAGCAGCCCGGGAACCGCGAACACCGGGGAGCTGTTTTTT
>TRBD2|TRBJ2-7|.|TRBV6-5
CASSYYSGSLYEQYF
TGTGCCAGCAGTTACTATAGCGGGAGTCTCTACGAGCAGTACTTC
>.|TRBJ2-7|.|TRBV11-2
CASSLGRASYEQYF
TGTGCCAGCAGCTTAGGTCGCGCGTCCTACGAGCAGTACTTC
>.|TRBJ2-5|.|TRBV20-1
CSAPTKETQYF
TGCAGTGCCCCAACGAAGGAGACCCAGTACTTC
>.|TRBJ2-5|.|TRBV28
CASTGAGQGQTQYF
TGTGCCAGCACGGGGGCAGGGCAGGGGCAGACCCAGTACTTC
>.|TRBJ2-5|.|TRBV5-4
CASSLTGTVETQYF
TGTGCCAGCAGCTTGACAGGGACGGTGGAGACCCAGTACTTC
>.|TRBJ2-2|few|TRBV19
CASSMVSGYGELFF
TGTGCCAGTAGTATGGTTTCAGGGTACGGGGAGCTGTTTTTT
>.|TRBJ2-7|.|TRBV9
CASSVDQRVDLRGQYF
TGTGCCAGCAGCGTAGATCAGAGAGTCGATCTACGAGGGCAGTACTTC
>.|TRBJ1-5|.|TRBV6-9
CASSYSRDQPQHF
TGTGCCAGCAGTTACAGCCGGGATCAGCCCCAGCATTTT
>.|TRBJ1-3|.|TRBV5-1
CASSFGGDGNTIYF
TGCGCCAGCAGCTTTGGGGGCGATGGAAACACCATATATTTT
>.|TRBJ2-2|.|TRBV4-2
CASRYSHTPNPNTGELFF
TGTGCCAGCAGATACTCCCACACTCCCAACCCGAACACCGGGGAGCTGTTTTTT
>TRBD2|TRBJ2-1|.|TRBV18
CASSPPRGRANNEQFF
TGTGCCAGCTCACCACCGCGCGGGAGGGCTAACAATGAGCAGTTCTTC
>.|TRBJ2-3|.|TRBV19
CASSTSRSTDTQYF
TGTGCCAGTAGCACTAGCAGAAGCACAGATACGCAGTATTTT
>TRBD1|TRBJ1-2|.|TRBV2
CASSSTGSNGYGYTF
TGTGCCAGCAGTTCGACAGGGAGTAACGGCTATGGCTACACCTTC
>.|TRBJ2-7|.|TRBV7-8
CASSGPGTVSSYEQYF
TGTGCCAGCAGCGGTCCCGGGACGGTGAGCTCCTACGAGCAGTACTTC
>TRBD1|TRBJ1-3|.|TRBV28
CASSSIRGQGYAGNTIYF
TGTGCCAGCAGTTCTATAAGAGGACAGGGCTATGCTGGAAACACCATATATTTT
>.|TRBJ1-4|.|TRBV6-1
CASSEVVSQPNEKLFF
TGTGCCAGCAGTGAAGTGGTATCACAGCCTAATGAAAAACTGTTTTTT
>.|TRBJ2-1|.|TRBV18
CASSPSLSYNEQFF
TGTGCCAGCTCACCATCGCTATCCTACAATGAGCAGTTCTTC
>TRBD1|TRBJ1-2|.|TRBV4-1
CASSRGPGTVGGYTF
TGCGCCAGCAGCCGCGGACCCGGGACAGTCGGCGGCTACACCTTC
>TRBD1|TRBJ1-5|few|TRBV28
CASSLRDREAQPQHF
TGTGCCAGCAGTTTAAGGGACAGGGAGGCTCAGCCCCAGCATTTT
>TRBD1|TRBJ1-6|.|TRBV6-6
CASRTGTANSPLHF
TGTGCCAGCAGGACCGGGACAGCTAATTCACCCCTCCACTTT
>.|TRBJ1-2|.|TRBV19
CASKSYGDRAYGYTF
TGTGCCAGTAAAAGTTACGGAGACCGAGCCTATGGCTACACCTTC
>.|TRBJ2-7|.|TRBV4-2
CASSHGVGPYEQYF
TGTGCCAGCAGCCACGGTGTAGGCCCCTACGAGCAGTACTTC
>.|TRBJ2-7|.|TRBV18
CASSPPGPTWEQYF
TGTGCCAGCTCACCCCCCGGACCAACTTGGGAGCAGTACTTC
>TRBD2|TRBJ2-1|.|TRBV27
CASSLRRLAGMDEQFF
TGTGCCAGCAGTTTACGGCGACTAGCGGGAATGGATGAGCAGTTCTTC
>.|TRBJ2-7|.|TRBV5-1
CASSMDNYEQYF
TGCGCCAGCAGCATGGACAACTACGAGCAGTACTTC
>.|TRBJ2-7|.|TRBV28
CASSSPGGLRDEQYF
TGTGCCAGCAGTTCCCCGGGTGGGCTAAGAGACGAGCAGTACTTC
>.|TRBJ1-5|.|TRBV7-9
CASDPVNSNQPQHF
TGTGCCAGCGACCCCGTTAATAGCAATCAGCCCCAGCATTTT
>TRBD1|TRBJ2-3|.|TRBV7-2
CASSLGATGETDTQYF
TGTGCCAGCAGCTTAGGCGCGACAGGGGAGACAGATACGCAGTATTTT
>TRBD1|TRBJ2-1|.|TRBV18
CASSPSGQGINEQFF
TGTGCCAGCTCACCGTCGGGACAGGGGATTAATGAGCAGTTCTTC
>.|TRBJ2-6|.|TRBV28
CASSSSTVSGANVLTF
TGTGCCAGCAGTTCCTCGACAGTCTCTGGGGCCAACGTCCTGACTTTC
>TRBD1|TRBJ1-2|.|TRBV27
CASRQAGQARYYGYTF
TGTGCCAGCAGGCAGGCGGGACAGGCGCGGTACTATGGCTACACCTTC
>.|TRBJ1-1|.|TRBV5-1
CASSLGIGALTEAFF
TGCGCCAGCAGCTTGGGGATAGGGGCCCTCACTGAAGCTTTCTTT
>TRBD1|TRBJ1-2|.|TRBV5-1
CASSLGTGGAPGGYTF
TGCGCCAGCAGCCTCGGGACAGGGGGCGCTCCGGGTGGCTACACCTTC
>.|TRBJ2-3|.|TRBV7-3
CASRGTSPDTQYF
TGTGCCAGCAGGGGGACTTCCCCAGATACGCAGTATTTT
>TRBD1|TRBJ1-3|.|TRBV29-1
CSVRDRGLLDTIYF
TGCAGCGTTCGTGACAGGGGTCTCTTGGACACCATATATTTT
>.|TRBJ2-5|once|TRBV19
CASSRAGSEETQYF
TGTGCCAGTAGTAGGGCCGGGAGCGAAGAGACCCAGTACTTC
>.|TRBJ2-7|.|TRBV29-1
CSVERGTGLSYEQYF
TGCAGCGTTGAAAGGGGAACAGGGCTATCCTACGAGCAGTACTTC
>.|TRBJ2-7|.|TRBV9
CASSVDGTSYEQYF
TGTGCCAGCAGCGTTGACGGCACGAGCTACGAGCAGTACTTC
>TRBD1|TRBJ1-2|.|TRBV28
CASTLLSVEGAVNGYTF
TGTGCCAGCACCCTCCTCAGTGTAGAGGGGGCAGTGAACGGCTACACCTTC
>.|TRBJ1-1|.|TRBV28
CASSSTLNTEAFF
TGTGCCAGCAGTTCGACATTGAACACTGAAGCTTTCTTT
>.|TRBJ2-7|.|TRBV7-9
CASTAQGYEQYF
TGTGCCAGTACGGCACAGGGATACGAGCAGTACTTC
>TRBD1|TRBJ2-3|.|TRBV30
CAWGQGPRGTQYF
TGTGCCTGGGGACAGGGGCCGCGGGGTACGCAGTATTTT
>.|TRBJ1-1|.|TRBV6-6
CASSSPGQNTEAFF
TGTGCCAGCAGTTCCCCGGGACAGAACACTGAAGCTTTCTTT
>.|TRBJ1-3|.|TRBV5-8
CASSLDYLARGNTIYF
TGTGCCAGCAGCTTGGACTATCTAGCTCGGGGAAACACCATATATTTT
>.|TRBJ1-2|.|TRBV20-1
CSGRERYGYTF
TGCAGTGGAAGGGAACGCTATGGCTACACCTTC
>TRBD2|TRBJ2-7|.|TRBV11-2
CASSANREDGQYF
TGTGCCAGCAGCGCGAACCGGGAGGATGGGCAGTACTTC
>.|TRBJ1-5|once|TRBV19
CASSIDTLGSTQPQHF
TGTGCCAGTAGTATAGATACGTTGGGTAGTACTCAGCCCCAGCATTTT
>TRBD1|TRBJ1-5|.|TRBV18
CASSATGGKNSNQPQHF
TGTGCCAGCTCAGCGACAGGGGGTAAGAATAGCAATCAGCCCCAGCATTTT
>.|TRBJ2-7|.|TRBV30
CAWSVRIGSGQYF
TGTGCCTGGAGTGTACGGATCGGCTCAGGGCAGTACTTC
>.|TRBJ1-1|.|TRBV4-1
CASSQNGPGGEAFF
TGCGCCAGCAGCCAAAACGGACCGGGAGGGGAAGCTTTCTTT
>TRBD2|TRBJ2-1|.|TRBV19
CASSLGLAGPRGDEQFF
TGTGCCAGTAGCCTGGGACTAGCGGGACCACGTGGAGATGAGCAGTTCTTC
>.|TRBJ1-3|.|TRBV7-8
CASSLASGNTIYF
TGTGCCAGCAGCTTAGCCTCTGGAAACACCATATATTTT
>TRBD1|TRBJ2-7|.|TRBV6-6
CASREPGQPYEQYF
TGTGCCAGCAGGGAGCCGGGACAGCCATACGAGCAGTACTTC